These 18 T cell receptor beta chains share one sample of origin, sequenced in a study of blood T cell repertoires in COVID-19. Sequencing used immunoSEQ multiplex PCR; TCRdb keeps in-frame clones, though not all of them. The sample includes approximately 90,000 clones, around 80% of them seen just once. Sequenced material: peripheral blood. These receptors were obtained from an elderly woman with acute or convalescent COVID-19.

The genes are TRBV28 and TRBJ1-2, with TRBD1 identical over 8 bases. Germline V gene lookup returns CDR1 MDHEN and CDR2 SYDVKM. The CDR3 length is 12 residues. The V segment lost 8 bases and the J segment 14 bases; nucleotides outside the gene matches: 13. The CDR3 nucleotides read TGTGCCAGCGGTAACCCGACAGGGGAAAGTACCTTC. Encoded protein: CASGNPTGESTF.

This clone was detected a few times. This chain links TRBV6-5 with TRBJ1-5; no firm D call. The CDR3 totals 11 residues. Germline lookup yields CDR1 MNHEY and CDR2 SVGAGI. V dropped 6 bases and J dropped 7 bases, with 7 bases sitting between them. This CDR3 is CASRREQPQHF. CDR3 DNA sequence: TGTGCCAGCAGAAGAGAACAGCCCCAGCATTTT.

The J gene is TRBJ1-5, the V gene TRBV2; weak D call: TRBD1 (5 bases). Germline lookup yields CDR1 SNHLY and CDR2 FYNNEI. CDR3 length equals 13 residues. The V end lost 3 bases, the J end lost 6 bases, and 9 bases lay between the germline ends. CDR3 nucleotides: TGTGCCAGCAGTGATGGCAGGGCTCAGCCCCAGCATTTT. Protein product: CASSDGRAQPQHF.

This chain connects TRBV2 to TRBJ2-7, with D uncertain. The CDR3 has 12 residues. Per the germline V gene, CDR1 is SNHLY and CDR2 is FYNNEI. The V end was cut by 6 bases, the J end by 6 bases, with 12 bases between. Written as DNA, the CDR3 is TGTGCCAGCAGGATTCGCGGCGGCGAGCAGTACTTC. This sequence encodes CASRIRGGEQYF.

A remark on this clone: One end of the junction fails to match germline, which may point to a read error. V usage is TRBV28 and J usage is TRBJ2-3; TRBD2 matches at 10 bases. Germline V gene data show CDR1 as MDHEN and CDR2 as SYDVKM. The CDR3 runs 15 residues. DNA of the CDR3: TGTGCCAGCAGTTTAGCTAGCGGGAGCATAGATACGCAGTATTTT. Translated, it gives CASSLASGSIDTQYF.

The chain employs TRBV19 and TRBJ2-3, with 7 positions matching TRBD2. The V and J ends lost 8 bases and 3 bases, in that order; junction bases with no gene match: 2. CDR3 length equals 12 residues. CDR1 LNHDA and CDR2 SQIVND come from the germline V gene (reference sequence). CDR3 amino acids: CASRAGTDTQYF. CDR3 bases: TGTGCCAGTCGAGCGGGGACAGATACGCAGTATTTT.

CDR3 region: CASSLTGVVTGELFF. The CDR3 nucleotides read TGTGCCAGCAGCTTGACGGGAGTGGTTACCGGGGAGCTGTTTTTT. The V gene is TRBV5-6, the J gene TRBJ2-2, with D tentatively TRBD2 (6 bases). Trimming cost V 1 base and J 5 bases, with 12 bases left between them. The CDR3 is made up of 15 amino acids. From germline, CDR1 is SGHDT and CDR2 YYEEEE. The variable domain in full, with the rest retrieved from reference TRBV5-6 and TRBJ2-2, is DAGVTQSPTHLIKTRGQQVTLRCSPKSGHDTVSWYQQALGQGPQFIFQYYEEEERQRGNFPDRFSGHQFPNYSSELNVNALLLGDSALYLCASSLTGVVTGELFFGEGSRLTVL.

CDR3: CSASYTAGNTEAFF. In DNA, the CDR3 is TGCAGTGCTAGTTACACAGCGGGTAACACTGAAGCTTTCTTT. This chain connects TRBV20-1 to TRBJ1-1; no definite D call. Germline V lookup: CDR1 DFQATT, CDR2 SNEGSKA (reference sequence). V was clipped by 3 bases and J by 2 bases, with 13 bases between them. There are 14 residues in the CDR3.

There are a few counts of this clone. The J gene is TRBJ1-1, the V gene TRBV24-1, with 9 bases aligning to TRBD1. Germline CDR1 is KGHDR and CDR2 is SFDVKD. The CDR3 length is 13 residues. V dropped 12 bases and J dropped 1; count of bases not matched to a gene: 5. DNA of the CDR3: TGTGCCGTCAAGGGACAGGGGAACACTGAAGCTTTCTTT. Translation: CAVKGQGNTEAFF.

This clone was observed a handful of times. The chain has TRBV28 and TRBJ1-1; 7 bases line up with TRBD1. After removal of 5 bases from V and 8 bases from J, the junction contained 5 bases not matched to a gene. The germline V gene has CDR1 MDHEN and CDR2 SYDVKM. The CDR3 loop spans 12 amino acids. CDR3 region: CASSRQGGEAFF. For the CDR3, the DNA is TGTGCCAGCAGTCGGCAGGGGGGCGAAGCTTTCTTT.

The chain is built from TRBV5-6 and TRBJ1-6, with a possible D match to TRBD1 (6 bases). Germline-derived CDR1 and CDR2 are SGHDT and YYEEEE. V dropped 5 bases and J dropped 6 bases, with 9 bases sitting between them. This CDR3 comprises 13 residues. DNA of the CDR3: TGTGCCAGCAGAGGACAGTTTAATTCACCCCTCCACTTT. Its translation is CASRGQFNSPLHF.

The chain links TRBV11-2 to TRBJ1-2; D is perhaps TRBD1 (6 bases). V shed 2 bases and J shed 4 bases, with 14 bases lying between them. The CDR3 is made up of 15 amino acids. CDR1 SGHAT and CDR2 FQNNGV come from the germline V gene. The CDR3 is CASSLNPTDSYGYTF. The DNA of the CDR3 is TGTGCCAGCAGCTTAAACCCCACGGACAGCTATGGCTACACCTTC. Full variable domain (rest looked up from reference TRBV11-2 and TRBJ1-2): EAGVAQSPRYKIIEKRQSVAFWCNPISGHATLYWYQQILGQGPKLLIQFQNNGVVDDSQLPKDRFSAERLKGVDSTLKIQPAKLEDSAVYLCASSLNPTDSYGYTFGSGTRLTVV.

In DNA form, the CDR3 reads TGTGCCAGCAGCAGACAGGGGGTGGATGAGCAGTTCTTC. Its protein is CASSRQGVDEQFF. This chain connects TRBV5-4 to TRBJ2-1; TRBD1 matches at 9 bases. Trimming at V came to 4 bases and at J to 8 bases, leaving 4 bases not matched to a gene. The CDR3 extends over 13 amino acids. CDR1 is SGHNT, CDR2 YYREEE, per germline (reference sequence).

The chain joins TRBV5-1 to TRBJ2-2; TRBD1 is a possible D gene (6 bases). There are 15 residues in the CDR3. The V end was cut by 8 bases, the J end by 5 bases, with 19 bases between. The V gene's germline CDR1 is SGHRS and CDR2 YFSETQ. The CDR3 DNA reads as TGCGCCAGTAACCCTACAGGGTTCGGGACCGGGGAGCTGTTTTTT. Translated, it gives CASNPTGFGTGELFF.

This sequence joins TRBV7-9 and TRBJ2-5; 14 bases match TRBD2. The CDR3 runs to 17 residues. With 7 bases clipped from V and 5 bases from J, the junction kept 12 bases outside the gene matches. The germline V gene has CDR1 SEHNR and CDR2 FQNEAQ (reference sequence). The chain's CDR3 is CASNPGLAGVREETQYF. In DNA form, the CDR3 reads TGTGCCAGCAACCCGGGACTAGCGGGAGTTAGGGAGGAGACCCAGTACTTC. Looking up the rest from reference TRBV7-9 and TRBJ2-5 gives the full variable domain: DTGVSQNPRHKITKRGQNVTFRCDPISEHNRLYWYRQTLGQGPEFLTYFQNEAQLEKSRLLSDRFSAERPKGSFSTLEIQRTEQGDSAMYLCASNPGLAGVREETQYFGPGTRLLVL.

This chain uses TRBV6-5 with TRBJ1-4; possible D gene TRBD1, 5 bases. Deletions cut 5 bases from V and 7 bases from J, with 17 bases between. Germline assignment: CDR1 MNHEY and CDR2 SVGAGI. The CDR3 has 15 residues. DNA of the CDR3: TGTGCCAGCAGTCCTCCTGGGGGAGGATCTGAAAAACTGTTTTTT. Its protein is CASSPPGGGSEKLFF.

The chain links TRBV6-2 or TRBV6-3 to TRBJ2-1, with 8 bases fitting TRBD1. The CDR3 length is 17 residues. Germline V CDR1 and CDR2: MNHEY, SVGEGT. Losses at the gene ends were 0 bases for V and 1 base for J; bases not matched to a gene: 5. The CDR3 region is CASSYSIGQGSYNEQFF. DNA of the CDR3: TGTGCCAGCAGTTACTCGATCGGACAGGGTTCCTACAATGAGCAGTTCTTC.

This chain connects TRBV10-2 to TRBJ2-5; 15 bases fit TRBD2. Trimming removed 1 base from V and 5 bases from J; junction bases left unmatched: 8. Germline lookup yields CDR1 WSHSY and CDR2 SAAADI. The CDR3 length is 18 residues. For the CDR3, the DNA is TGCGCCAGCAGTGAGTTGGGGACTAGCGGGAGGAGAAGGGAGACCCAGTACTTC. This codes for CASSELGTSGRRRETQYF.